In its sample, the clone carrying this T cell receptor beta chain was seen a few times. Primers for the PCR totalled 60 Vbeta and 13 Jbeta. Assay: immunoSEQ multiplex PCR; the TCRdb copy retains only in-frame clones and omits some. The sample includes 100,000 to 150,000 clones, approximately 15% of them seen just once. This sample was included in a study of cytomegalovirus exposure and HLA in healthy donors. V was shortened by 3 bases and J by 5 bases, with 4 bases between the two germline ends. The CDR3 consists of 11 residues. Germline-derived CDR1 and CDR2 are MDHEN and SYDVKM. This rearrangement joins TRBV28 to TRBJ1-1; D gene unclear. Sequencing was done on a sample of PBMCs. This TCR came from a woman aged 18-29 years in good health and CMV-seronegative. The CDR3 reads CASSFGTEAFF. The CDR3 region has the DNA TGTGCCAGCAGTTTCGGGACTGAAGCTTTCTTT.